This T cell receptor (beta chain) is from a study of blood T cell repertoires in COVID-19 (dated by TCRdb to 2020 to 2021). Looking at the study overall: The collaborator samples originated in the United States, Italy and Spain and spanned the acute and convalescent phases of COVID-19. The material from the prospective study consisted of cDNA or gDNA derived from T cells, B-cell-depleted T cells, or PBMCs. Deeply sampled blood TCRbeta repertoires from subjects exposed to, actively infected with, or recovered from COVID-19 were included in the dataset. The repertoires were released in a freely available public database meant as a resource for research on the immune response to SARS-CoV-2. Samples were obtained from the ongoing ImmuneRACE study (first 160 participants) and from 1,254 subjects provided by 6 global collaborators. Sample metadata almost always included a de-identified subject ID, COVID-19 status, age in years and sex. HLA class I and class II types, where available, came from metadata supplied by the sample provider rather than from assay-based typing.

The collaborating institutions used their own protocols to collect whole blood in K2EDTA tubes. Collaborator samples were shipped for TCRbeta analysis as frozen whole blood, isolated PBMCs, or DNA extracted from either sample type. TCRbeta CDR3 regions were amplified from genomic DNA by means of the immunoSEQ Assay, a bias-controlled multiplex PCR. Turning to the authors' computational methods: Nucleated cell counts per sample were estimated from amplification of reference gene primers within the assay. Sequence reads were collapsed and filtered to measure the absolute abundance of every unique TCRbeta CDR3 rearrangement. For each sample, productive Simpson clonality was calculated by taking the square root of Simpson's diversity index across productive rearrangements. Drawn from immuneACCESS, this table holds only the in-frame rearrangements with V and J called that TCRdb kept. Clones are partly lost; checked studies trace under half to an unresolved V gene and leave the rest unexplained. The DNA gave D and trimming, while V, J and clone size come from that table. The sample table lists 100,000 to 120,000 clones, around 80% of them with a count of one. Less than 20% of the sample belongs to the ten largest clones.

For this clone: No cognate antigen has been identified for it. No clone much larger than this one lies a single base away; base qualities are absent.

General findings and caveats noted by the study authors: The quantity of clinical and demographic metadata differed by source and by participant and was supplied without curation.

Its CDR3 holds 16 amino acids, cysteine through phenylalanine. The sequence is cut down to CDR3 DNA, 48 bases in frame from base 1. Ends trimmed: V by 6 bases, J by 2 bases; bases unmatched to a gene: 3. The germline V gene supplies CDR1 KGHSH and CDR2 LQKENI. This sequence was found in a woman older than 75 with acute or convalescent COVID-19. The specimen was peripheral blood. The receptor chain draws on TRBV18 and TRBJ2-1; 14 of the junction bases match TRBD2. The DNA sequence is given as TGTGCCAGCTCGAGACTAGCGGGAGGGCCCTACAATGAGCAGTTCTTC. This sequence encodes CASSRLAGGPYNEQFF.